These T cell receptor beta chains were read from a single sample in a study of B cell selection in AIRE deficiency. Libraries were prepared by immunoSEQ multiplex PCR; TCRdb keeps only in-frame clonotypes and omits some of them. Counted here are 20,000 to 25,000 clones, about 94% occurring once; the ten biggest clones make up about 2%. The material sequenced was Tregs sorted from PBMCs. The receptor source for this set is a human donor with AIRE deficiency. CDR3s include the opening cysteine and the closing phenylalanine or tryptophan. The D gene is left open where the match is weak. Not every row has a clone size; where given, it reads once, few, many or a size class.

clone size: -
J gene: TRBJ1-2
CDR3 length: 13
D gene: TRBD1
V gene: TRBV7-9
CDR3 protein: CASSYDREGGYTF
CDR3 DNA: TGTGCCAGCAGCTACGACAGGGAAGGCGGCTACACCTTC

clone size: -
J gene: TRBJ2-7
CDR3 length: 13
D gene: -
V gene: TRBV29-1
CDR3 protein: CSAGQTNSYEQYF
CDR3 DNA: TGCAGCGCCGGACAGACCAACTCCTACGAGCAGTACTTC

clone size: -
J gene: TRBJ2-7
CDR3 length: 14
D gene: TRBD1
V gene: TRBV27
CDR3 protein: CASSFKTGDYEQYF
CDR3 DNA: TGTGCCAGCAGTTTTAAGACAGGGGACTACGAGCAGTACTTC

clone size: -
J gene: TRBJ2-3
CDR3 length: 15
D gene: TRBD1
V gene: TRBV7-9
CDR3 protein: CASSNRDRDKDTQYF
CDR3 DNA: TGTGCCAGCAGCAACCGGGACAGGGATAAAGATACGCAGTATTTT

clone size: -
J gene: TRBJ2-5
CDR3 length: 13
D gene: TRBD1
V gene: TRBV27
CDR3 protein: CASRGTGFMAQYF
CDR3 DNA: TGTGCCAGCAGGGGGACAGGGTTTATGGCCCAGTACTTC

clone size: -
J gene: TRBJ1-2
CDR3 length: 15
D gene: TRBD1
V gene: TRBV19
CDR3 protein: CASSIERQGAYGYTF
CDR3 DNA: TGTGCCAGTAGTATAGAGCGGCAGGGGGCCTATGGCTACACCTTC

clone size: -
J gene: TRBJ2-1
CDR3 length: 10
D gene: -
V gene: TRBV20-1
CDR3 protein: CSARDLSEFF
CDR3 DNA: TGCAGTGCTAGAGATCTTAGTGAGTTCTTC

clone size: -
J gene: TRBJ1-1
CDR3 length: 14
D gene: -
V gene: TRBV30
CDR3 protein: CAWTRGGGNTEAFF
CDR3 DNA: TGTGCCTGGACGAGGGGCGGGGGGAACACTGAAGCTTTCTTT

clone size: -
J gene: TRBJ2-5
CDR3 length: 12
D gene: -
V gene: TRBV29-1
CDR3 protein: CSVAIREETQYF
CDR3 DNA: TGCAGCGTTGCTATCAGGGAAGAGACCCAGTACTTC

clone size: -
J gene: TRBJ1-2
CDR3 length: 15
D gene: -
V gene: TRBV6-6
CDR3 protein: CASSYRAGVNYGYTF
CDR3 DNA: TGTGCCAGCAGTTACCGGGCAGGGGTTAACTATGGCTACACCTTC

clone size: -
J gene: TRBJ1-5
CDR3 length: 16
D gene: -
V gene: TRBV7-9
CDR3 protein: CASSFGGQNSNQPQHF
CDR3 DNA: TGTGCCAGCAGCTTTGGGGGACAAAATAGCAATCAGCCCCAGCATTTT

clone size: -
J gene: TRBJ2-7
CDR3 length: 11
D gene: -
V gene: TRBV28
CDR3 protein: CASSRRGEQYF
CDR3 DNA: TGTGCCAGCAGCCGCCGCGGGGAGCAGTACTTC

clone size: -
J gene: TRBJ1-1
CDR3 length: 16
D gene: -
V gene: TRBV11-3
CDR3 protein: CASSLDYRGLNTEAFF
CDR3 DNA: TGTGCCAGCAGCTTAGATTATAGGGGCTTGAACACTGAAGCTTTCTTT

clone size: -
J gene: TRBJ2-1
CDR3 length: 11
D gene: -
V gene: TRBV5-5
CDR3 protein: CASSLLSEQFF
CDR3 DNA: TGTGCCAGCAGCTTATTGAGTGAGCAGTTCTTC

clone size: -
J gene: TRBJ2-7
CDR3 length: 13
D gene: -
V gene: TRBV9
CDR3 protein: CASSVGARDEQYF
CDR3 DNA: TGTGCCAGCAGCGTAGGGGCCAGGGACGAGCAGTACTTC

clone size: -
J gene: TRBJ2-5
CDR3 length: 13
D gene: -
V gene: TRBV11-2
CDR3 protein: CASSLGWKETQYF
CDR3 DNA: TGTGCCAGCAGCTTAGGTTGGAAAGAGACCCAGTACTTC

clone size: few
J gene: TRBJ2-3
CDR3 length: 15
D gene: -
V gene: TRBV5-4
CDR3 protein: CASREDARGAATQYF
CDR3 DNA: TGTGCCAGCAGGGAGGACGCACGAGGAGCTGCTACGCAGTATTTT

clone size: -
J gene: TRBJ2-7
CDR3 length: 13
D gene: TRBD1
V gene: TRBV11-1
CDR3 protein: CASSPWTGYEQYF
CDR3 DNA: TGTGCCAGCAGCCCTTGGACAGGATACGAGCAGTACTTC

clone size: medium-sized
J gene: TRBJ2-1
CDR3 length: 14
D gene: -
V gene: TRBV4-1
CDR3 protein: CASSYLSSYNEQFF
CDR3 DNA: TGCGCCAGCTCGTACTTGAGCTCCTACAATGAGCAGTTCTTC

clone size: once
J gene: TRBJ2-5
CDR3 length: 14
D gene: -
V gene: TRBV11-3
CDR3 protein: CASHNGGAGETQYF
CDR3 DNA: TGTGCCAGCCACAACGGTGGGGCTGGCGAGACCCAGTACTTC

clone size: -
J gene: TRBJ2-7
CDR3 length: 15
D gene: TRBD1
V gene: TRBV30
CDR3 protein: CAWSGGRTGGYEQYF
CDR3 DNA: TGTGCCTGGAGTGGGGGCCGGACAGGGGGGTACGAGCAGTACTTC

clone size: -
J gene: TRBJ1-2
CDR3 length: 14
D gene: TRBD1
V gene: TRBV18
CDR3 protein: CASSPGTGNYGYTF
CDR3 DNA: TGTGCCAGCTCACCAGGGACAGGGAACTATGGCTACACCTTC

clone size: -
J gene: TRBJ1-1
CDR3 length: 11
D gene: -
V gene: TRBV5-1
CDR3 protein: CASSSGYEAFF
CDR3 DNA: TGCGCCAGCAGCTCCGGCTATGAAGCTTTCTTT

clone size: few
J gene: TRBJ2-5
CDR3 length: 19
D gene: -
V gene: TRBV5-1
CDR3 protein: CASSLDSALNPLRRETQYF
CDR3 DNA: TGCGCCAGCAGCTTGGATTCCGCCCTTAACCCCCTTCGGCGGGAGACCCAGTACTTC

clone size: -
J gene: TRBJ1-5
CDR3 length: 15
D gene: -
V gene: TRBV19
CDR3 protein: CASSSVAGINQPQHF
CDR3 DNA: TGTGCCAGTAGTTCGGTGGCAGGGATCAATCAGCCCCAGCATTTT

clone size: few
J gene: TRBJ2-1
CDR3 length: 16
D gene: TRBD1
V gene: TRBV5-1
CDR3 protein: CASSSLSGQGGNEQFF
CDR3 DNA: TGCGCCAGCAGCTCACTCTCCGGACAGGGGGGCAATGAGCAGTTCTTC

clone size: few
J gene: TRBJ2-3
CDR3 length: 14
D gene: TRBD2
V gene: TRBV27
CDR3 protein: CASRPGLAFGTQYF
CDR3 DNA: TGTGCCAGCCGACCGGGACTAGCTTTTGGAACGCAGTATTTT

clone size: once
J gene: TRBJ2-3
CDR3 length: 15
D gene: TRBD2
V gene: TRBV5-6
CDR3 protein: CASSFGLASTDTQYF
CDR3 DNA: TGTGCCAGCAGCTTCGGACTAGCGAGCACAGATACGCAGTATTTT

clone size: -
J gene: TRBJ1-2
CDR3 length: 12
D gene: -
V gene: TRBV19
CDR3 protein: CASSIPQKGYTF
CDR3 DNA: TGTGCCAGTAGTATCCCTCAAAAAGGCTACACCTTC

clone size: few
J gene: TRBJ2-7
CDR3 length: 16
D gene: -
V gene: TRBV28
CDR3 protein: CASSYLNPSSSYEQYF
CDR3 DNA: TGTGCCAGCAGTTACCTTAACCCCTCGAGCTCCTACGAGCAGTACTTC

clone size: -
J gene: TRBJ1-1
CDR3 length: 13
D gene: TRBD1
V gene: TRBV25-1
CDR3 protein: CASSEYGTGEAFF
CDR3 DNA: TGTGCCAGCAGTGAGTATGGGACAGGTGAAGCTTTCTTT

clone size: -
J gene: TRBJ2-3
CDR3 length: 13
D gene: -
V gene: TRBV7-9
CDR3 protein: CASSLDARDTQYF
CDR3 DNA: TGTGCCAGCAGCTTAGACGCCAGAGATACGCAGTATTTT

clone size: -
J gene: TRBJ1-1
CDR3 length: 14
D gene: -
V gene: TRBV5-5
CDR3 protein: CASSLLVTNTEAFF
CDR3 DNA: TGTGCCAGCAGCTTGCTTGTTACGAACACTGAAGCTTTCTTT

clone size: -
J gene: TRBJ1-4
CDR3 length: 13
D gene: -
V gene: TRBV4-2
CDR3 protein: CASSGAREEKLFF
CDR3 DNA: TGTGCCAGCAGCGGGGCCAGGGAAGAAAAACTGTTTTTT

clone size: few
J gene: TRBJ1-4
CDR3 length: 14
D gene: -
V gene: TRBV28
CDR3 protein: CASRFRRANEKLFF
CDR3 DNA: TGTGCCAGCCGGTTCCGCAGGGCAAATGAAAAACTGTTTTTT

clone size: -
J gene: TRBJ2-7
CDR3 length: 14
D gene: TRBD2
V gene: TRBV7-9
CDR3 protein: CASSLEGLAYEQYF
CDR3 DNA: TGTGCCAGCAGCTTAGAGGGACTAGCGTACGAGCAGTACTTC

clone size: -
J gene: TRBJ2-6
CDR3 length: 13
D gene: -
V gene: TRBV5-6
CDR3 protein: CASSMRGANVLTF
CDR3 DNA: TGTGCCAGCAGCATGCGGGGGGCCAACGTCCTGACTTTC

clone size: -
J gene: TRBJ1-4
CDR3 length: 13
D gene: -
V gene: TRBV9
CDR3 protein: CASSAGLREKLFF
CDR3 DNA: TGTGCCAGCAGTGCCGGACTGAGAGAAAAACTGTTTTTT

clone size: -
J gene: TRBJ2-5
CDR3 length: 12
D gene: -
V gene: TRBV5-6
CDR3 protein: CASRQGRETQYF
CDR3 DNA: TGTGCCAGCAGACAGGGCAGGGAGACCCAGTACTTC

clone size: -
J gene: TRBJ1-2
CDR3 length: 16
D gene: -
V gene: TRBV27
CDR3 protein: CASSAQPPLYPYGYTF
CDR3 DNA: TGTGCCAGCAGCGCACAACCGCCGTTGTACCCCTATGGCTACACCTTC

clone size: -
J gene: TRBJ1-2
CDR3 length: 13
D gene: -
V gene: TRBV27
CDR3 protein: CASRSQVGYGYTF
CDR3 DNA: TGTGCCAGCAGGTCCCAGGTCGGGTATGGCTACACCTTC

clone size: few
J gene: TRBJ1-2
CDR3 length: 12
D gene: -
V gene: TRBV5-4
CDR3 protein: CASSLEHYGYTF
CDR3 DNA: TGTGCCAGCAGCTTGGAACACTATGGCTACACCTTC

clone size: -
J gene: TRBJ1-1
CDR3 length: 13
D gene: -
V gene: TRBV5-1
CDR3 protein: CASSFDRNTEAFF
CDR3 DNA: TGCGCCAGCAGCTTCGACCGAAACACTGAAGCTTTCTTT

clone size: -
J gene: TRBJ1-4
CDR3 length: 14
D gene: TRBD1
V gene: TRBV5-1
CDR3 protein: CASTWTGTNEKLFF
CDR3 DNA: TGCGCCAGCACCTGGACAGGGACTAATGAAAAACTGTTTTTT

clone size: -
J gene: TRBJ1-4
CDR3 length: 18
D gene: -
V gene: TRBV30
CDR3 protein: CAWSGYRLGGTTNEKLFF
CDR3 DNA: TGTGCCTGGAGTGGATACCGATTAGGGGGGACAACTAATGAAAAACTGTTTTTT

clone size: -
J gene: TRBJ1-1
CDR3 length: 15
D gene: -
V gene: TRBV6-6
CDR3 protein: CASINAGHRNTEAFF
CDR3 DNA: TGTGCCAGCATCAATGCGGGACACCGAAACACTGAAGCTTTCTTT

clone size: few
J gene: TRBJ2-1
CDR3 length: 13
D gene: TRBD1
V gene: TRBV2
CDR3 protein: CASSLTGGNEQFF
CDR3 DNA: TGTGCCAGCAGCCTGACAGGGGGCAATGAGCAGTTCTTC

clone size: -
J gene: TRBJ2-3
CDR3 length: 13
D gene: -
V gene: TRBV14
CDR3 protein: CASSQGGVDTQYF
CDR3 DNA: TGTGCCAGCAGCCAAGGAGGAGTAGATACGCAGTATTTT

clone size: -
J gene: TRBJ2-7
CDR3 length: 11
D gene: -
V gene: TRBV6-5
CDR3 protein: CASRQGYEQYF
CDR3 DNA: TGTGCCAGCAGGCAGGGCTACGAGCAGTACTTC

clone size: -
J gene: TRBJ2-1
CDR3 length: 16
D gene: -
V gene: TRBV19
CDR3 protein: CASSIRWGQSYNEQFF
CDR3 DNA: TGTGCCAGTAGTATACGGTGGGGGCAGTCCTACAATGAGCAGTTCTTC

clone size: once
J gene: TRBJ1-4
CDR3 length: 13
D gene: -
V gene: TRBV27
CDR3 protein: CASSKLYSEKLFF
CDR3 DNA: TGTGCCAGCAGTAAACTATACTCAGAAAAACTGTTTTTT